These T cell receptor beta chains were read from a single sample in a study of T cells after yellow fever vaccination. A single record per CDR3 protein comes from TCRdb applying MiXCR to the 5' RACE reads. The profile shows around 320,000 distinct CDR3 sequences, 8.7% of them singletons. The specimen comprised CD4+ T cells sorted from PBMCs, sampled 5 days after the yellow fever booster vaccination. These receptors were obtained from a man younger than 35 who received the YFV17D yellow fever vaccine. Each CDR3 is given with its conserved first and last residue. A D gene is named only where the DNA matches it firmly. Rows give clone size only sometimes, using once, few, many, or a class for an expanded clone.

V gene	D gene	clone size	J gene	CDR3 protein	CDR3 DNA
TRBV20-1	TRBD1	-	TRBJ2-3	CSARDAGQGTDTQYF	TGCAGTGCTAGAGACGCCGGACAGGGCACAGATACGCAGTATTTT
TRBV7-2	-	many	TRBJ2-1	CASSLSSRGRTYNEQFF	TGTGCCAGCAGCTTATCGTCGAGGGGGAGGACCTACAATGAGCAGTTCTTC
TRBV11-2	-	few	TRBJ2-5	CASSRAAETQYF	TGTGCCAGCAGCCGAGCAGCGGAGACCCAGTACTTC
TRBV5-1	-	few	TRBJ2-3	CASTQIESTDTQYF	TGCGCCAGCACCCAGATAGAGAGCACAGATACGCAGTATTTT
TRBV20-1	-	few	TRBJ1-1	CSARGRTGNTEAFF	TGCAGTGCTAGAGGCCGCACAGGGAACACTGAAGCTTTCTTT
TRBV29-1	-	-	TRBJ1-2	CSVRDVFRDKRFYTF	TGCAGCGTGCGGGACGTCTTTCGGGACAAGCGGTTCTACACCTTC
TRBV4-1	TRBD1	few	TRBJ2-1	CASSQPGQGKYNEQFF	TGCGCCAGCAGCCAACCGGGACAGGGGAAATACAATGAGCAGTTCTTC
TRBV3-1	-	-	TRBJ2-5	CASSQLSLFYF	TGTGCCAGCAGCCAACTCAGCCTATTCTACTTC
TRBV6-6	-	many	TRBJ2-5	CASSQGRETQYF	TGTGCCAGCAGTCAAGGGAGGGAGACCCAGTACTTC
TRBV6-1	-	-	TRBJ1-5	CASSDRGVVTTQPQHF	TGTGCCAGCAGCGATAGGGGGGTCGTAACTACTCAGCCCCAGCATTTT